This T cell receptor beta chain comes out of a study of OX40 agonist ivuxolimab in advanced cancers. Study details: One hepatocellular carcinoma and a couple of cutaneous melanoma patients partially responded. Study findings and constraints: Clonal expansion by week 6 occurred in CD4+ and CD8+ blood T cells (at 0.1 to 3.0 mg/kg).

Assay used: immunoSEQ multiplex PCR; TCRdb lists only in-frame clones, some missing. The profile shows 20,000 to 25,000 clones, roughly 88% of them singletons. As concerns this clone: What it recognizes is unknown.

Samples were taken at baseline and on day 1 of cycles 4 and 7. V lost 3 bases, J lost 4 bases, and 7 bases lay in between. Germline V gene sequence: CDR1 SGHDN, CDR2 FVKESK. This CDR3 has 13 amino acids. This specimen consisted of CD4+ or CD8+ T cells sorted from blood, obtained in a trial of the OX40 agonist ivuxolimab. This chain connects TRBV14 to TRBJ1-5; D not resolved. The TCR originated in an adult with an advanced solid tumor such as melanoma, head and neck, liver or kidney cancer. DNA of the CDR3: TGTGCCAGCAGCCAGAGAGGGAATCAGCCCCAGCATTTT. This gives the protein CASSQRGNQPQHF. Together with reference TRBV14 and TRBJ1-5, the CDR3 gives the full variable domain: EAGVTQFPSHSVIEKGQTVTLRCDPISGHDNLYWYRRVMGKEIKFLLHFVKESKQDESGMPNNRFLAERTGGTYSTLKVQPAELEDSGVYFCASSQRGNQPQHFGDGTRLSIL.